The T cell receptor (beta chain) under discussion was sequenced for a study of Ad26.COV2.S vaccination and SARS-CoV-2 variants. About the research overall: Each vaccinee took Ad26.COV2.S intramuscularly, once or twice 56 days apart.

Study-wide results and caveats: The TCR breadth and depth analyses may have understated or missed part of the total T cell responses. Spike-specific TCR breadth ran higher among vaccine recipients than placebo recipients.

Clones were read by immunoSEQ multiplex PCR, and TCRdb kept only the in-frame ones, dropping some. The sample lists some 390,000 clones, less than 90% occurring once. Treatment given: some 19 received Ad26.COV2.S at low or high dose, single or two shots; roughly five received placebo; per-sample allocation not given. The investigators took samples on day 63 after the first vaccine or placebo injection. Germline V CDR1 and CDR2: MNHEY, SVGAGI. The CDR3 spans 12 residues. V was pared by 5 bases and J by 3 bases, with 8 bases between. Comments on this clone: As yet, its antigen is unknown.

Sequenced here: peripheral blood, sampled in a trial of Ad26.COV2.S vaccine versus placebo. The rearrangement uses TRBV6-5 and TRBJ2-7, with a possible D match to TRBD1 (6 bases). The TCR was taken from a person between 18 and 59 years old who received the Ad26.COV2.S COVID-19 vaccine or a placebo. CDR3 DNA: TGTGCCAGCAGTCTACAGGGCTACGAGCAGTACTTC. Its protein product is CASSLQGYEQYF.